This is a list of T cell receptor beta chains from one sample in a study of shared clonotypes between healthy human individuals. The method was immunoSEQ multiplex PCR; TCRdb's version includes in-frame clones alone and lacks a portion of them. Here the sample spans fewer than 3 million clones, around 92% being singletons. The specimen sequenced was naive CD4+ T cells from PBMCs. The receptor source for this set is a man between 18 and 29 years old in good health. Some clones in this sample may be carry-over from other donors' samples. Each CDR3 is given with its conserved first and last residue. Each record gives: CDR3 DNA, CDR3 protein, clone size, J gene, V gene, D gene. The D gene is left open where the match is weak. Some rows have no size entry. The others give once, few or many, or a class for an expanded clone.

TGCGCCAGCAGCTTGGTTCTAGCGGGAGGGTACAATGAGCAGTTCTTC	CASSLVLAGGYNEQFF	few	TRBJ2-1	TRBV5-1	TRBD2
TGTGCCAGCAGCCCCCACTGGCAGGGCACTGAAGCTTTCTTT	CASSPHWQGTEAFF	.	TRBJ1-1	TRBV7-2	.
TGTGCCTGGACCAGTACGATTCTTTTAGACGAGCAGTACTTC	CAWTSTILLDEQYF	.	TRBJ2-7	TRBV30	.
TGTGCCAGTAGTATCCGACAGGGGATACAAGAGACCCAGTACTTC	CASSIRQGIQETQYF	.	TRBJ2-5	TRBV19	TRBD1
TGTGCCAGCAGCTTATGGACAGGGGGCTCCTACAATGAGCAGTTCTTC	CASSLWTGGSYNEQFF	.	TRBJ2-1	TRBV5-4	TRBD1
TGTGCCATCAGTGAATCCGGGACAGGGACTTTCTTT	CAISESGTGTFF	.	TRBJ1-1	TRBV10-3	TRBD1
TGTGCCTGGAGGCAGGAGAGTAACAGCAATCAGCCCCAGCATTTT	CAWRQESNSNQPQHF	once	TRBJ1-5	TRBV30	.
TGTGCCGCGAGCGGGCCCTCCTACGAGCAGTACTTC	CAASGPSYEQYF	once	TRBJ2-7	TRBV10-3	.
TGTGCCAGCAGCATCGAGACCCCCGGGGATACGCAGTATTTT	CASSIETPGDTQYF	.	TRBJ2-3	TRBV7-8	.
TGTGCCAGCAGATCAGGGGAAAATACGCAGTATTTT	CASRSGENTQYF	.	TRBJ2-3	TRBV5-4	.
TGTGCCAGCAGTTTCCGGGACTTACCCTTTGGGGCCAACGTCCTGACTTTC	CASSFRDLPFGANVLTF	.	TRBJ2-6	TRBV27	.
TGCGCCAGCAGCTTGGTAATTGGGGCAGGCACTGAAGCTTTCTTT	CASSLVIGAGTEAFF	.	TRBJ1-1	TRBV5-1	.
TGTGCCAGCTCACCTACGGCGGCGGAGGTTACCCAGTACTTC	CASSPTAAEVTQYF	.	TRBJ2-5	TRBV18	.
TGCGCCAGCAGCCCAAACAGGGGACACAATGAGCAGTTCTTC	CASSPNRGHNEQFF	.	TRBJ2-1	TRBV5-1	TRBD1
TGTGCCAGCATCGAGACAGGAACCTACGAGCAGTACTTC	CASIETGTYEQYF	.	TRBJ2-7	TRBV28	.
TGTGCCTGGAGTGCACTAGCGGGAGTGGGCCAATACGAGCAGTACTTC	CAWSALAGVGQYEQYF	.	TRBJ2-7	TRBV30	TRBD2
TGTGCCAGCAGCCCACTAGCGGGAGGTTCCTACGAGCAGTACTTC	CASSPLAGGSYEQYF	once	TRBJ2-7	TRBV7-9	TRBD2
TGTGCCAGCAGCGTATTGGCGGGAGGGGCCTCCACAGATACGCAGTATTTT	CASSVLAGGASTDTQYF	once	TRBJ2-3	TRBV9	TRBD2
TGTGCCAGCAGCTCTGCGGGGATCTCCTACAATGAGCAGTTCTTC	CASSSAGISYNEQFF	.	TRBJ2-1	TRBV28	.
TGTGCCAGCACCCCGTCGGGACTACTAACCGGGGAGCTGTTTTTT	CASTPSGLLTGELFF	.	TRBJ2-2	TRBV28	TRBD2
TGCGCCAGCAGCTTGGCTGGGGATGAGCAGTTCTTC	CASSLAGDEQFF	.	TRBJ2-1	TRBV5-1	.
TGTGCCAGCAGCGTAGAGACAGGGGCGGGCTATGGCTACACCTTC	CASSVETGAGYGYTF	.	TRBJ1-2	TRBV9	TRBD1
TGTGCCAGCACCCTTAGCGGGAGGCCCGATACGCAGTATTTT	CASTLSGRPDTQYF	.	TRBJ2-3	TRBV27	TRBD2
TGTGCCAGCAGTCTCCGGGTTAGCGAGGCAGATACGCAGTATTTT	CASSLRVSEADTQYF	.	TRBJ2-3	TRBV7-9	.
TGTGCCAGTAGTGGCCCCAGGGCTAGCGGGACCCTCGAGCAGTACTTC	CASSGPRASGTLEQYF	once	TRBJ2-7	TRBV19	TRBD2
TGTGCCAGCAGTCTAACCCGGACGGAGGGGCAGTATTTT	CASSLTRTEGQYF	once	TRBJ2-3	TRBV28	.
TGTGCCAGCCCAATAGAGCAGTACTTC	CASPIEQYF	.	TRBJ2-7	TRBV6-1	.
TGTGCCAGCAGCGTAGATCGAGAGACCCAGTACTTC	CASSVDRETQYF	.	TRBJ2-5	TRBV9	.
TGTGCCAGCAGCTTAAATCTGGCGGCATTATTGAACACTGAAGCTTTCTTT	CASSLNLAALLNTEAFF	.	TRBJ1-1	TRBV11-2	.
TGTGCCAGCAGCTTTTATACAACTGGCCTGAACACTGAAGCTTTCTTT	CASSFYTTGLNTEAFF	.	TRBJ1-1	TRBV7-2	.
TGTGCCAGCAGTTTATTCCCCAGGAACACCGGGGAGCTGTTTTTT	CASSLFPRNTGELFF	.	TRBJ2-2	TRBV28	.
TGCAGCGTAAGGACAGGGAACTATGGCTACACCTTC	CSVRTGNYGYTF	.	TRBJ1-2	TRBV29-1	TRBD1
TGCAGCGTTGGCAGGGCCGCCGGCAATGAGCAGTTCTTC	CSVGRAAGNEQFF	.	TRBJ2-1	TRBV29-1	.
TGCGCCAGCAGCCAAGATAGGGCTGGAAACACCATATATTTT	CASSQDRAGNTIYF	.	TRBJ1-3	TRBV4-3	.
TGTGCCAGCTCACCCCAGGGTTCGAACACTGAAGCTTTCTTT	CASSPQGSNTEAFF	.	TRBJ1-1	TRBV18	.
TGTGCCAGCAGCGTAACAAGTGCGAACACTGAAGCTTTCTTT	CASSVTSANTEAFF	.	TRBJ1-1	TRBV9	.
TGTGCCAGCAGCCTAGGGGGAGGGGAGACCCAGTACTTC	CASSLGGGETQYF	.	TRBJ2-5	TRBV11-3	.
TGTGCCAGCAGTGACCTCCGGGACTACCAGCCCCAGCATTTT	CASSDLRDYQPQHF	.	TRBJ1-5	TRBV2	.